This TCR beta chain was profiled in a study of technical replicates of blood from a few donors. Generated by immunoSEQ multiplex PCR, the TCRdb table keeps only in-frame clones and is missing some. The sample has roughly 71,000 clones; less than 97% are singletons. V lost 1 base to trimming and J lost 10 bases, with 13 bases between them. The CDR3 length is 13 residues. Germline assignment: CDR1 SEHNR and CDR2 FQNEAQ (reference sequence). The chain combines TRBV7-9 with TRBJ1-2; the D gene is possibly TRBD1 (5 bases). The TCR originated in a human donor in good health. Specimen: T cells isolated from PBMCs. CDR3 loop: CASSLGAGGDYTF. The CDR3 nucleotides read TGTGCCAGCAGCTTAGGGGCGGGGGGAGACTACACCTTC. The variable domain in full, with the rest retrieved from reference TRBV7-9 and TRBJ1-2, is DTGVSQNPRHKITKRGQNVTFRCDPISEHNRLYWYRQTLGQGPEFLTYFQNEAQLEKSRLLSDRFSAERPKGSFSTLEIQRTEQGDSAMYLCASSLGAGGDYTFGSGTRLTVV.